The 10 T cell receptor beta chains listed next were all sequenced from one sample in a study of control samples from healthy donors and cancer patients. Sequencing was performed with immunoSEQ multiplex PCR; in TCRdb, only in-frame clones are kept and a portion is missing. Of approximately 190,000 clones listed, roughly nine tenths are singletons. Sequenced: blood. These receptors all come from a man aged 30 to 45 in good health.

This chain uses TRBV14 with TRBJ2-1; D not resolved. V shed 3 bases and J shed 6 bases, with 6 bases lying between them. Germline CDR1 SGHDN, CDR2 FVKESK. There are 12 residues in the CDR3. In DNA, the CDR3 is TGTGCCAGCAGCCAGACTCGCAATGAGCAGTTCTTC. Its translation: CASSQTRNEQFF.

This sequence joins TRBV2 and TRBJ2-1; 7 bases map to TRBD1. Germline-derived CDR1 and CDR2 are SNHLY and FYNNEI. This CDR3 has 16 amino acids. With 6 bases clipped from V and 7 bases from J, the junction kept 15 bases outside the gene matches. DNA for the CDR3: TGTGCCAGCAGGATATTACAGGGGAGTTGGATGAATGAGCAGTTCTTC. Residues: CASRILQGSWMNEQFF.

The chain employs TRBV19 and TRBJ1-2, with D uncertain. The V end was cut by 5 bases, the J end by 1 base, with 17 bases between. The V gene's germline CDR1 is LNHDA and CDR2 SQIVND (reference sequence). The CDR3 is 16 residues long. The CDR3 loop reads CASSLSGLSLNYGYTF. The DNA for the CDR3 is TGTGCCAGTAGTCTCTCCGGCCTCTCCCTTAACTATGGCTACACCTTC.

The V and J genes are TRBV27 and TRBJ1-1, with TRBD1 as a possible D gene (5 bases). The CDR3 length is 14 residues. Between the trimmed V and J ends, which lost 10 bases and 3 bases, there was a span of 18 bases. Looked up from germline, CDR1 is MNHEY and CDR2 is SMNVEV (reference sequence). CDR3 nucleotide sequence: TGTGCCACCGGCCCATCGGGGGTTTACACTGAAGCTTTCTTT. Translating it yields CATGPSGVYTEAFF.

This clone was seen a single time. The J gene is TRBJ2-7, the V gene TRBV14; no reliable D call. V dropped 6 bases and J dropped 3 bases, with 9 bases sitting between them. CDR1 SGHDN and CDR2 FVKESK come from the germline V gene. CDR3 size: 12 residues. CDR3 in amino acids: CASRELGYEQYF. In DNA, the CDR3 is TGTGCCAGCAGAGAGTTAGGCTACGAGCAGTACTTC.

The CDR3: CASSLGSNTEAFF. CDR3 nucleotides: TGCGCCAGCAGCTTGGGGAGCAACACTGAAGCTTTCTTT. The gene calls are TRBV5-1 and TRBJ1-1; D unresolved. The germline gives CDR1 SGHRS, CDR2 YFSETQ. Trimming removed 0 bases from V and 2 bases from J, with 5 bases in between. There are 13 residues in the CDR3.

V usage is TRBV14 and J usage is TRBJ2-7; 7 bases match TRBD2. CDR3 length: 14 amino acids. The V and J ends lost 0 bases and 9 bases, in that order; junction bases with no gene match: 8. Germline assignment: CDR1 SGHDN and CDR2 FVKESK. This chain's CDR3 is CASSQEPPSGTQYF. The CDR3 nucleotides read TGTGCCAGCAGCCAAGAACCACCCAGCGGGACGCAGTACTTC.

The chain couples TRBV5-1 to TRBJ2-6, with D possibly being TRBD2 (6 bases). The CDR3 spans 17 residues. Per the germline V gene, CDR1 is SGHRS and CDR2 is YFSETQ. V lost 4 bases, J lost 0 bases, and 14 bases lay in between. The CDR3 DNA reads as TGCGCCAGCAGCCTAGCGAGCCGTCGCTCTGGGGCCAACGTCCTGACTTTC. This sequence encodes CASSLASRRSGANVLTF.

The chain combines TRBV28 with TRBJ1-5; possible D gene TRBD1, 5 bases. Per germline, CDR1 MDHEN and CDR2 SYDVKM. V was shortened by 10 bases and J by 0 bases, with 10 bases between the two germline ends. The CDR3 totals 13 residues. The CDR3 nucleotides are TGTGCCACCTCAGGGCTTAGCAATCAGCCCCAGCATTTT. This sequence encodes CATSGLSNQPQHF. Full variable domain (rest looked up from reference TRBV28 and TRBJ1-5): DVKVTQSSRYLVKRTGEKVFLECVQDMDHENMFWYRQDPGLGLRLIYFSYDVKMKEKGDIPEGYSVSREKKERFSLILESASTNQTSMYLCATSGLSNQPQHFGDGTRLSIL.

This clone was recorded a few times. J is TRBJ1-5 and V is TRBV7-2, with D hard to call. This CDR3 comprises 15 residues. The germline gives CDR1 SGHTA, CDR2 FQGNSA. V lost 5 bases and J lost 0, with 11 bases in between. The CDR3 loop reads CASSQEQYSNQPQHF. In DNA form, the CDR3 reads TGTGCCAGCAGCCAGGAGCAATATAGCAATCAGCCCCAGCATTTT.